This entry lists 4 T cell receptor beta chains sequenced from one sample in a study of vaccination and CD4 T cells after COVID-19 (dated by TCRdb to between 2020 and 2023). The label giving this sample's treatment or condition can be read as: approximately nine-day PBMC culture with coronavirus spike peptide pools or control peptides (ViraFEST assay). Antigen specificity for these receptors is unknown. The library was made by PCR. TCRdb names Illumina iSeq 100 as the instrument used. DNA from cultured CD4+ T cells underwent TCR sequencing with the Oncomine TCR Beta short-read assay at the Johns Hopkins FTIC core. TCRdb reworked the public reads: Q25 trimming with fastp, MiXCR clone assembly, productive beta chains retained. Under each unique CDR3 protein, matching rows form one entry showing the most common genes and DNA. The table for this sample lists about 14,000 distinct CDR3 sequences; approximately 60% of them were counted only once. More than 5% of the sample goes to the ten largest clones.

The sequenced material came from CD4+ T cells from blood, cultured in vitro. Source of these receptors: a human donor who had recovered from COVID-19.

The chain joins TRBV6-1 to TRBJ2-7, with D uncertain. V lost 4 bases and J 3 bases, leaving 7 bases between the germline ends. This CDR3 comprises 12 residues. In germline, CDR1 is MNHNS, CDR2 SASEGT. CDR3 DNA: TGTGCCAGCAGTGTCGGGTTCTACGAGCAGTACTTC. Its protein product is CASSVGFYEQYF.

CDR3 nucleotide sequence: TGTGCCAGCAACCACCCCACAGGGATCTCCTACGAGCAGTACTTC. The encoded protein is CASNHPTGISYEQYF. V is TRBV6-2 or TRBV6-3 and J is TRBJ2-7, with a weak D call TRBD1 (6 bases). The CDR3 covers 15 residues. CDR1 and CDR2 from the germline V gene are MNHEY and SVGEGT. V lost 7 bases to trimming and J lost 0 bases, with 16 bases between them.

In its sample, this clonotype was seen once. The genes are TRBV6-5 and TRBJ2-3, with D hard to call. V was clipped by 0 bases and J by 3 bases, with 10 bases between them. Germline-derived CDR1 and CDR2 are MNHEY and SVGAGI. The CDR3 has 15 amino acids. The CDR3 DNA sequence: TGTGCCAGCAGTTACTCGATTGGGGTAACAGATACGCAGTATTTT. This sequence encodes CASSYSIGVTDTQYF.

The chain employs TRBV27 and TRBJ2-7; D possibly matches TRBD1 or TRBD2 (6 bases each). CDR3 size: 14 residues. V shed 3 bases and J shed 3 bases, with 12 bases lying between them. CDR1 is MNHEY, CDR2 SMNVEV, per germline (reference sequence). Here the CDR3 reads CASSFDGGRYEQYF. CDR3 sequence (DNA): TGTGCCAGCAGTTTTGATGGGGGGCGCTACGAGCAGTACTTC.